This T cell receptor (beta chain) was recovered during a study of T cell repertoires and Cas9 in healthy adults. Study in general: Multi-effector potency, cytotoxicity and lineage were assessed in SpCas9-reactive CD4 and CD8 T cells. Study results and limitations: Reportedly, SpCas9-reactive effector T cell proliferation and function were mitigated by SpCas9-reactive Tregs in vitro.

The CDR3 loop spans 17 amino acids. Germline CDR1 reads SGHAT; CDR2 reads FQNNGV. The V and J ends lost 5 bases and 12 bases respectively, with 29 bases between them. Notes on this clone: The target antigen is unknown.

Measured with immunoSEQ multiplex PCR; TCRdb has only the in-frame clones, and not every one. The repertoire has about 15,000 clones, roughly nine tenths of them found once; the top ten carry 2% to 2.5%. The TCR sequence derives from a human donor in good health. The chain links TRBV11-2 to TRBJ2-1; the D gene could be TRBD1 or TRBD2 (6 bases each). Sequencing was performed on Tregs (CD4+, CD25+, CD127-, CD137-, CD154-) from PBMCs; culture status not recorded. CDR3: CASSPGAATGLYLGQFF. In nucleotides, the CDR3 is TGTGCCAGCAGCCCAGGTGCAGCGACAGGACTATACTTGGGGCAGTTCTTC.